A selection of T cell receptor beta chains follows, all from one sample in a study of blood T cell repertoires in COVID-19. Sequencing was performed with immunoSEQ multiplex PCR; in TCRdb, only in-frame clones are kept and a portion is missing. The sample yields roughly 80,000 clones, almost 85% seen once. Source material: peripheral blood. The receptors were gathered from a man older than 75 with acute or convalescent COVID-19. The CDR3 runs from the conserved cysteine through the conserved F or W. D genes are given only for firm matches. Expanded clones get a size class; other rows say once, few or many, or leave the size out.

j_gene: TRBJ1-1
v_gene: TRBV12-5
d_gene: TRBD1
abundance: few
CDR3aa: CASGLGQGREAFF
CDR3nt: TGTGCTAGTGGCCTCGGACAGGGAAGGGAAGCTTTCTTT

j_gene: TRBJ1-3
v_gene: TRBV19
d_gene: .
abundance: .
CDR3aa: CASSSVSGNTIYF
CDR3nt: TGTGCCAGTAGTAGCGTTTCTGGAAACACCATATATTTT

j_gene: TRBJ2-7
v_gene: TRBV6-5
d_gene: TRBD1
abundance: .
CDR3aa: CASSFPDRDEQYF
CDR3nt: TGTGCCAGCAGTTTCCCCGACAGGGACGAGCAGTACTTC

j_gene: TRBJ1-1
v_gene: TRBV6-5
d_gene: .
abundance: .
CDR3aa: CASSYVDRTEAFF
CDR3nt: TGTGCCAGCAGTTACGTAGACAGGACTGAAGCTTTCTTT

j_gene: TRBJ2-5
v_gene: TRBV3-1/TRBV3-2
d_gene: .
abundance: .
CDR3aa: CASSQDRKRQETQYF
CDR3nt: TGTGCCAGCAGCCAAGACAGGAAGCGGCAAGAGACCCAGTACTTC

j_gene: TRBJ2-1
v_gene: TRBV9
d_gene: TRBD2
abundance: .
CDR3aa: CASSPRLAGLNNEQFF
CDR3nt: TGTGCCAGCAGCCCTCGACTAGCGGGGCTAAACAATGAGCAGTTCTTC

j_gene: TRBJ1-6
v_gene: TRBV5-1
d_gene: .
abundance: .
CDR3aa: CASSLGPGSENSPLHF
CDR3nt: TGCGCCAGCAGCTTGGGGCCAGGGTCTGAGAATTCACCCCTCCACTTT

j_gene: TRBJ1-2
v_gene: TRBV7-9
d_gene: TRBD1
abundance: few
CDR3aa: CASRPTGTADYGYTF
CDR3nt: TGTGCCAGCAGACCCACCGGGACAGCCGACTATGGCTACACCTTC

j_gene: TRBJ2-1
v_gene: TRBV2
d_gene: TRBD2
abundance: .
CDR3aa: CASSMRGLYNEQFF
CDR3nt: TGTGCCAGCAGCATGCGGGGGTTGTACAATGAGCAGTTCTTC

j_gene: TRBJ1-1
v_gene: TRBV19
d_gene: TRBD1
abundance: .
CDR3aa: CASSTMTGYTEAFF
CDR3nt: TGTGCCAGTAGTACAATGACAGGGTACACTGAAGCTTTCTTT

j_gene: TRBJ1-3
v_gene: TRBV6-1
d_gene: .
abundance: .
CDR3aa: CASSELSFAGTGNTIYF
CDR3nt: TGTGCCAGCAGTGAATTAAGTTTTGCAGGCACAGGAAACACCATATATTTT

j_gene: TRBJ2-7
v_gene: TRBV24-1
d_gene: .
abundance: .
CDR3aa: CATSEPGTPSYEQYF
CDR3nt: TGTGCCACCAGTGAACCCGGGACTCCCAGCTACGAGCAGTACTTC

j_gene: TRBJ1-4
v_gene: TRBV4-1
d_gene: TRBD1
abundance: .
CDR3aa: CASSHKTGDPNEKLFF
CDR3nt: TGCGCCAGCAGCCATAAGACAGGGGATCCCAATGAAAAACTGTTTTTT

j_gene: TRBJ1-2
v_gene: TRBV9
d_gene: TRBD1
abundance: .
CDR3aa: CASSAPETGSYGYTF
CDR3nt: TGTGCCAGCAGCGCCCCCGAGACAGGGAGCTATGGCTACACCTTC

j_gene: TRBJ2-3
v_gene: TRBV9
d_gene: TRBD2
abundance: .
CDR3aa: CASSVTGTSGTDTQYF
CDR3nt: TGTGCCAGCAGCGTTACCGGGACTAGCGGCACAGATACGCAGTATTTT

j_gene: TRBJ1-2
v_gene: TRBV7-6
d_gene: .
abundance: .
CDR3aa: CASSLGTGDDYGYTF
CDR3nt: TGTGCCAGCAGCTTAGGGACGGGGGACGACTATGGCTACACCTTC

j_gene: TRBJ1-1
v_gene: TRBV5-1
d_gene: .
abundance: .
CDR3aa: CASSKHTGPNTEAFF
CDR3nt: TGCGCCAGCAGCAAACATACAGGGCCCAACACTGAAGCTTTCTTT

j_gene: TRBJ1-6
v_gene: TRBV12-5
d_gene: TRBD1
abundance: .
CDR3aa: CASGLGDRHNSPLHF
CDR3nt: TGTGCTAGTGGTTTGGGGGACAGGCATAATTCACCCCTCCACTTT

j_gene: TRBJ1-6
v_gene: TRBV30
d_gene: .
abundance: .
CDR3aa: CAWSVQSSYNSPLHF
CDR3nt: TGTGCCTGGAGTGTACAATCCTCCTATAATTCACCCCTCCACTTT

j_gene: TRBJ1-2
v_gene: TRBV18
d_gene: TRBD1
abundance: hyperexpanded
CDR3aa: CASSTRDRGYGYTF
CDR3nt: TGTGCCAGCTCGACACGGGACAGAGGCTATGGCTACACCTTC

j_gene: TRBJ2-7
v_gene: TRBV3-1/TRBV3-2
d_gene: TRBD2
abundance: once
CDR3aa: CASSQDQASSGLYEQYF
CDR3nt: TGTGCCAGCAGCCAAGATCAAGCGTCTAGCGGGCTCTACGAGCAGTACTTC

j_gene: TRBJ1-6
v_gene: TRBV6-1
d_gene: .
abundance: .
CDR3aa: CASSETHRNSPLHF
CDR3nt: TGTGCCAGCAGTGAAACCCACAGGAATTCACCCCTCCACTTT

j_gene: TRBJ1-3
v_gene: TRBV2
d_gene: TRBD1
abundance: once
CDR3aa: CASRPGDRGTPIYF
CDR3nt: TGTGCCAGCCGACCGGGGGACAGGGGAACCCCCATATATTTT

j_gene: TRBJ2-3
v_gene: TRBV7-9
d_gene: TRBD1
abundance: .
CDR3aa: CAMGPGQGWILADTQYF
CDR3nt: TGTGCCATGGGGCCGGGACAGGGATGGATTTTAGCAGATACGCAGTATTTT

j_gene: TRBJ1-6
v_gene: TRBV28
d_gene: .
abundance: .
CDR3aa: CASSLSTEGNSPLHF
CDR3nt: TGTGCCAGCAGTTTATCGACGGAGGGTAATTCACCCCTCCACTTT

j_gene: TRBJ2-7
v_gene: TRBV21-1
d_gene: .
abundance: .
CDR3aa: CASSNPRVNLRYEQYF
CDR3nt: TGTGCCAGCAGCAACCCCAGGGTGAATCTACGCTACGAGCAGTACTTC

j_gene: TRBJ2-3
v_gene: TRBV4-1
d_gene: TRBD2
abundance: .
CDR3aa: CARCPYQAGGPTDTQYF
CDR3nt: TGCGCCAGGTGCCCCTATCAAGCGGGGGGGCCGACAGATACGCAGTATTTT

j_gene: TRBJ2-7
v_gene: TRBV3-1/TRBV3-2
d_gene: TRBD2
abundance: .
CDR3aa: CASSQGPPGLAGQQYF
CDR3nt: TGTGCCAGCAGCCAAGGCCCGCCGGGACTAGCGGGCCAGCAGTACTTC

j_gene: TRBJ1-2
v_gene: TRBV5-1
d_gene: .
abundance: .
CDR3aa: CASSLSGDGYTF
CDR3nt: TGCGCCAGCAGCTTGTCAGGGGATGGCTACACCTTC

j_gene: TRBJ2-3
v_gene: TRBV19
d_gene: TRBD2
abundance: .
CDR3aa: CASTPLGGDTDTQYF
CDR3nt: TGTGCCAGTACCCCCCTCGGGGGGGACACAGATACGCAGTATTTT

j_gene: TRBJ2-1
v_gene: TRBV11-2
d_gene: TRBD2
abundance: .
CDR3aa: CASSQSSGGAQEQFF
CDR3nt: TGTGCCAGCAGCCAATCTAGCGGGGGGGCCCAGGAGCAGTTCTTC

j_gene: TRBJ2-5
v_gene: TRBV20-1
d_gene: TRBD2
abundance: .
CDR3aa: CSASGGRVRETQYF
CDR3nt: TGCAGTGCTAGTGGGGGGAGGGTGCGGGAGACCCAGTACTTC

j_gene: TRBJ1-5
v_gene: TRBV14
d_gene: .
abundance: .
CDR3aa: CASSQEKDSCHQPQHF
CDR3nt: TGTGCCAGCAGCCAAGAAAAAGACAGTTGCCATCAGCCCCAGCATTTT

j_gene: TRBJ2-7
v_gene: TRBV28
d_gene: TRBD2
abundance: .
CDR3aa: CASREAGGPAYEQYF
CDR3nt: TGTGCCAGCAGGGAAGCGGGGGGGCCGGCTTACGAGCAGTACTTC

j_gene: TRBJ2-7
v_gene: TRBV12-3/TRBV12-4
d_gene: .
abundance: .
CDR3aa: CASRDSPYEQYF
CDR3nt: TGTGCCAGCAGGGACAGTCCCTACGAGCAGTACTTC

j_gene: TRBJ2-3
v_gene: TRBV9
d_gene: .
abundance: .
CDR3aa: CASTLNVASTDTQYF
CDR3nt: TGTGCCAGCACCCTGAACGTGGCTAGCACAGATACGCAGTATTTT

j_gene: TRBJ1-2
v_gene: TRBV7-8
d_gene: TRBD1
abundance: .
CDR3aa: CASTGQGMSNYGYTF
CDR3nt: TGTGCCAGCACGGGACAGGGGATGTCTAACTATGGCTACACCTTC

j_gene: TRBJ1-1
v_gene: TRBV9
d_gene: TRBD1
abundance: .
CDR3aa: CASSPMGQSNTEAFF
CDR3nt: TGTGCCAGCAGCCCTATGGGACAGAGTAACACTGAAGCTTTCTTT

j_gene: TRBJ1-4
v_gene: TRBV7-9
d_gene: TRBD1
abundance: .
CDR3aa: CASTDQVRTGPEKLFF
CDR3nt: TGTGCCAGCACCGATCAGGTTAGGACAGGGCCCGAAAAACTGTTTTTT

j_gene: TRBJ1-1
v_gene: TRBV30
d_gene: TRBD1
abundance: .
CDR3aa: CAWSRQGWTEAFF
CDR3nt: TGTGCCTGGAGTAGACAGGGTTGGACTGAAGCTTTCTTT